These T cell receptor beta chains were read from a single sample in a study of blood T cell repertoires in COVID-19. Assay: immunoSEQ multiplex PCR; the TCRdb copy retains only in-frame clones and omits some. The table has some 150,000 clones, over 65% seen once. The sample taken for sequencing was peripheral blood. Receptors were obtained from a man aged 65-85 years with acute or convalescent COVID-19. CDR3s include the opening cysteine and the closing phenylalanine or tryptophan. Each record gives: CDR3 protein, CDR3 DNA, V gene, D gene, clone size, J gene. A D gene is named only where the DNA matches it firmly. Rows give clone size only sometimes, using once, few, many, or a class for an expanded clone.

cdr3_aa: CASRKAGTDTQYF; cdr3_nt: TGTGCCAGTCGGAAGGCGGGCACAGATACGCAGTATTTT; v_call: TRBV19; d_call: .; clone_size: once; j_call: TRBJ2-3
cdr3_aa: CATLTSGEKLFF; cdr3_nt: TGTGCCACCCTCACGTCGGGGGAAAAACTGTTTTTT; v_call: TRBV28; d_call: .; clone_size: once; j_call: TRBJ1-4
cdr3_aa: CASSMRGDNEQFF; cdr3_nt: TGTGCCAGCAGCATGCGGGGGGACAATGAGCAGTTCTTC; v_call: TRBV9; d_call: TRBD2; clone_size: few; j_call: TRBJ2-1
cdr3_aa: CASSRQGYSNQPQHF; cdr3_nt: TGTGCCAGTAGTCGACAGGGCTATAGCAATCAGCCCCAGCATTTT; v_call: TRBV19; d_call: TRBD1; clone_size: .; j_call: TRBJ1-5
cdr3_aa: CASSLGLAGAGGETQYF; cdr3_nt: TGCGCCAGCAGCTTGGGACTAGCGGGAGCCGGGGGAGAGACCCAGTACTTC; v_call: TRBV5-1; d_call: TRBD2; clone_size: .; j_call: TRBJ2-5
cdr3_aa: CASSVGAENTEAFF; cdr3_nt: TGTGCCAGCAGCGTTGGGGCGGAGAACACTGAAGCTTTCTTT; v_call: TRBV9; d_call: .; clone_size: .; j_call: TRBJ1-1
cdr3_aa: CASNPGERPLRALHF; cdr3_nt: TGTGCCAGCAACCCCGGGGAGAGGCCTCTGAGGGCCCTCCACTTT; v_call: TRBV11-3; d_call: .; clone_size: .; j_call: TRBJ1-6
cdr3_aa: CASSLTDYSNQPQHF; cdr3_nt: TGTGCCAGCAGTTTAACAGACTATAGCAATCAGCCCCAGCATTTT; v_call: TRBV28; d_call: .; clone_size: .; j_call: TRBJ1-5
cdr3_aa: CASSPRGSGLDGYTF; cdr3_nt: TGTGCCAGCAGCCCGCGGGGCTCGGGTTTGGATGGCTACACCTTC; v_call: TRBV11-2; d_call: .; clone_size: .; j_call: TRBJ1-2
cdr3_aa: CASSGQGGDNSPLHF; cdr3_nt: TGTGCCAGCTCAGGACAGGGGGGGGATAATTCACCCCTCCACTTT; v_call: TRBV2; d_call: TRBD1; clone_size: .; j_call: TRBJ1-6
cdr3_aa: CASSVAVQQGTQYF; cdr3_nt: TGTGCCAGCAGCGTAGCGGTCCAGCAGGGGACCCAGTACTTC; v_call: TRBV9; d_call: .; clone_size: .; j_call: TRBJ2-5
cdr3_aa: CASSLATSYLSYEQYF; cdr3_nt: TGTGCCAGCAGCTTAGCCACTAGTTACCTCTCCTACGAGCAGTACTTC; v_call: TRBV7-8; d_call: .; clone_size: .; j_call: TRBJ2-7
cdr3_aa: CASSPLGLYNEQFF; cdr3_nt: TGCGCCAGCAGCCCCTTGGGACTGTACAATGAGCAGTTCTTC; v_call: TRBV5-1; d_call: .; clone_size: .; j_call: TRBJ2-1
cdr3_aa: CASSLVRYVRGGPTDTQYF; cdr3_nt: TGCGCCAGCAGCTTGGTTCGGTATGTACGCGGGGGGCCCACAGATACGCAGTATTTT; v_call: TRBV5-1; d_call: TRBD2; clone_size: .; j_call: TRBJ2-3
cdr3_aa: CASSLGVYTGNEKLFF; cdr3_nt: TGTGCCAGCAGCTTGGGAGTCTATACAGGGAATGAAAAACTGTTTTTT; v_call: TRBV5-6; d_call: .; clone_size: .; j_call: TRBJ1-4
cdr3_aa: CASSWGPNEQFF; cdr3_nt: TGCGCCAGCAGCTGGGGGCCGAATGAGCAGTTCTTC; v_call: TRBV5-1; d_call: .; clone_size: .; j_call: TRBJ2-1
cdr3_aa: CASSMGGAKNIQYF; cdr3_nt: TGTGCCAGTAGTATGGGGGGGGCCAAAAACATTCAGTACTTC; v_call: TRBV19; d_call: TRBD2; clone_size: .; j_call: TRBJ2-4
cdr3_aa: CASSIGRVGNSPLHF; cdr3_nt: TGTGCCAGTAGTATAGGACGGGTTGGGAATTCACCCCTCCACTTT; v_call: TRBV19; d_call: .; clone_size: few; j_call: TRBJ1-6
cdr3_aa: CASREEVWETQYF; cdr3_nt: TGTGCCAGCAGGGAAGAGGTCTGGGAGACCCAGTACTTC; v_call: TRBV28; d_call: .; clone_size: .; j_call: TRBJ2-5
cdr3_aa: CASSLRGAGANVLTF; cdr3_nt: TGTGCCAGCAGCTTAAGGGGCGCTGGGGCCAACGTCCTGACTTTC; v_call: TRBV11-2; d_call: .; clone_size: .; j_call: TRBJ2-6
cdr3_aa: CASSRGTYSGNTIYF; cdr3_nt: TGTGCCAGCAGCAGAGGGACATACTCTGGAAACACCATATATTTT; v_call: TRBV7-8; d_call: .; clone_size: few; j_call: TRBJ1-3
cdr3_aa: CASSGVAHKNIQYF; cdr3_nt: TGTGCCAGCAGCGGAGTAGCGCACAAAAACATTCAGTACTTC; v_call: TRBV9; d_call: .; clone_size: .; j_call: TRBJ2-4
cdr3_aa: CASSLGTGLGNTIYF; cdr3_nt: TGTGCCAGCAGTCTAGGGACAGGGCTCGGAAACACCATATATTTT; v_call: TRBV3-1/TRBV3-2; d_call: TRBD1; clone_size: .; j_call: TRBJ1-3
cdr3_aa: CATGRGAAGELFF; cdr3_nt: TGTGCCACCGGGAGGGGGGCGGCCGGGGAGCTGTTTTTT; v_call: TRBV6-6; d_call: TRBD2; clone_size: .; j_call: TRBJ2-2
cdr3_aa: CASSLSGGAGEHEQFF; cdr3_nt: TGTGCCAGCAGCTTAAGCGGGGGGGCCGGAGAGCACGAGCAGTTCTTC; v_call: TRBV11-3; d_call: TRBD2; clone_size: .; j_call: TRBJ2-1
cdr3_aa: CASRPPGVQGSPLHF; cdr3_nt: TGTGCCAGCAGACCCCCAGGGGTGCAGGGTTCACCCCTCCACTTT; v_call: TRBV6-5; d_call: .; clone_size: .; j_call: TRBJ1-6
cdr3_aa: CASRGLLVDSPLHF; cdr3_nt: TGTGCCAGCAGGGGGCTGTTGGTGGATTCACCCCTCCACTTT; v_call: TRBV6-5; d_call: .; clone_size: .; j_call: TRBJ1-6
cdr3_aa: CASSLAGGTGNYEQYF; cdr3_nt: TGTGCCAGCAGCTTAGCGGGGGGGACAGGGAACTACGAGCAGTACTTC; v_call: TRBV7-2; d_call: TRBD1; clone_size: .; j_call: TRBJ2-7
cdr3_aa: CASSDGGQVYGYTF; cdr3_nt: TGTGCCAGCAGTGACGGGGGGCAAGTCTATGGCTACACCTTC; v_call: TRBV2; d_call: .; clone_size: .; j_call: TRBJ1-2
cdr3_aa: CASSHEGTGGEKLFF; cdr3_nt: TGCGCCAGCAGCCACGAGGGGACAGGGGGTGAAAAACTGTTTTTT; v_call: TRBV5-1; d_call: TRBD1; clone_size: .; j_call: TRBJ1-4
cdr3_aa: CASSSGQWGYGYTF; cdr3_nt: TGTGCCAGCAGTTCCGGACAGTGGGGCTATGGCTACACCTTC; v_call: TRBV6-5; d_call: .; clone_size: .; j_call: TRBJ1-2
cdr3_aa: CASSLTGVNSYEQFF; cdr3_nt: TGTGCCAGCAGCCTCACGGGAGTGAATAGTTATGAGCAGTTCTTC; v_call: TRBV7-9; d_call: .; clone_size: .; j_call: TRBJ2-1
cdr3_aa: CASSHRDSLDTQYF; cdr3_nt: TGTGCCAGCAGCCATCGTGACAGTTTAGATACGCAGTATTTT; v_call: TRBV27; d_call: .; clone_size: few; j_call: TRBJ2-3
cdr3_aa: CASSLAGIGEQYF; cdr3_nt: TGTGCCAGCAGCTTGGCAGGGATAGGAGAGCAGTACTTC; v_call: TRBV5-4; d_call: .; clone_size: .; j_call: TRBJ2-7
cdr3_aa: CASSLQQGNQPQHF; cdr3_nt: TGTGCCAGCAGTCTCCAACAGGGGAATCAGCCCCAGCATTTT; v_call: TRBV6-5; d_call: TRBD1; clone_size: .; j_call: TRBJ1-5
cdr3_aa: CASSLVSGRTEAFF; cdr3_nt: TGCGCCAGCAGCTTGGTGTCCGGGAGGACTGAAGCTTTCTTT; v_call: TRBV5-1; d_call: .; clone_size: .; j_call: TRBJ1-1